The clone carrying this T cell receptor (beta chain) was observed a few times. Trimming removed 7 bases from V and 1 base from J, with 14 bases in between. This CDR3 has 15 residues. Germline CDR1 MNHNY, CDR2 SVGAGI (reference sequence). The data were taken from a study of blood T cell repertoires in COVID-19. Whole-study context: Samples came from the United States, Italy and Spain, spanning acute and convalescent COVID-19. Nucleic acid was either cDNA or gDNA, and it came from T cells, B-cell-depleted T cells, or PBMCs.

Assay used: immunoSEQ multiplex PCR; TCRdb lists only in-frame clones, some missing. This table holds some 25,000 clones, around 91% found once. The TCR originated in a man between 65 and 79 years old with acute or convalescent COVID-19. Material for sequencing was peripheral blood. The V gene is TRBV6-6, the J gene TRBJ1-5, with a possible D match to TRBD1 (6 bases). The chain's CDR3 is CASTLQGSSNQPQHF. CDR3 sequence (DNA): TGTGCCAGCACTTTACAGGGATCGAGCAATCAGCCCCAGCATTTT.